This T cell receptor beta chain was observed in a study of blood T cells in healthy people across ages (dated by TCRdb to 2013 to 2016). As for the study more broadly: In model experiments, template switching captured about one uniquely barcoded TCR beta cDNA molecule for every two T cells. Age-related changes in TCR beta repertoire diversity were measured in the study by deep sequencing normalized with unique cDNA molecular identifiers. Four age groups were formed from the donors: young (average roughly 15 years), middle-aged (approximately 39), aged (under 70) and long-lived (about 80). For two donors (one aged 18 to 30 and one aged 80 or older), the study analyzed two additional independent replicas of 1 million unique cDNA reads from the same blood draw.

Donors were 30 to 45 systemically healthy Caucasian individuals from Russia aged roughly 6 to 100 years. Each donor gave approximately 9.3 milliliters of peripheral blood, collected into EDTA-treated Vacutainer tubes. PBMCs were isolated by Ficoll-Paque density-gradient centrifugation, with at least 6 million obtained per sample. Total RNA, at least 6 micrograms per sample, was extracted from PBMCs with Trizol reagent. For every donor, flow cytometry on a PBMC aliquot measured the percentage of naive CD45RAhigh/CD27high T cells. Here V drops 4 bases and J drops 6 bases, and the junction holds 12 bases not matched to any gene. The CDR3 goes from the cysteine to the phenylalanine over 16 residues. Only CDR3 DNA is held: 48 bases, read in frame from base 1. CDR1 SGHTA and CDR2 FQGNSA are derived from the germline V gene. The paper as a whole reports these results and caveats: There was a strong correlation between observed TCR beta diversity and the percentage of naive T cells measured by flow cytometry. Because donor CMV infection status was unknown, age-related changes in expanded clonotypes were potentially confounded. Conclusive comparison of naive and antigen-experienced compartments was prevented by the profiling of bulk unsorted PBMCs. Observed TCR beta diversity per million T cells fell roughly linearly with age, and a significant reduction was already apparent by age approximately 40. Estimates of total diversity from one million sequenced T cells were regarded as lower bounds and underestimates. The long-lived group showed more naive CD4+ T cells, fewer expanded clones and increased TCR diversity than the aged group, suggesting age selection.

Receptor amplification or capture employed 5' RACE. These reads were obtained on an Illumina HiSeq 2500. A second 7 to 11 cycle PCR used a sample-barcoded 5' primer and a J-beta primer mix. A template-switch 5' adaptor carrying 12 random nucleotides introduced a unique molecular identifier onto each TCR beta cDNA molecule. At least 2.5 million CDR3-containing paired-end reads were obtained from each sample. All of the RNA was converted into first-strand cDNA using the Mint cDNA synthesis kit, with a TRBC-specific oligonucleotide serving as the primer. After uracil-DNA glycosylase treatment, a first 18-cycle PCR used universal primers M1SS and BC2_uni_R on all cDNA. On the authors' methods: For normalization, 1 million high-quality reads were randomly selected from each sample, with every read carrying a distinct molecular identifier. Instead of being binned into consensus sequences, reads that shared molecular identifiers were thrown out. MiTCR, with a Q25 quality threshold and the strictest error-elimination algorithm, was used for CDR3 identification, clonotype clustering and error correction. A nonparametric unseen species model with Euler transformation was used to estimate lower-bound total TCR beta diversity. TCRdb applied fastp at Q25 and MiXCR to the public reads, then kept only in-frame beta chains. Each record represents a unique CDR3 protein, reported with the most common genes and DNA among its rows. These V and J calls rely on TCRdb rather than the paper's analysis. The table for this sample lists more than 600,000 distinct CDR3 sequences; 25% of them were counted only once. The ten largest clonotypes hold 9.4% of the sample.

As to this clonotype: The antigen this receptor binds is unknown. No much larger clonotype is one base removed from it; base qualities were not supplied.

These same records also appear under a second study, on T cells of mothers and their children. Per that second paper: The donors were nine systemically healthy Caucasian individuals, made up of three mothers and their six children. cDNA synthesis consumed the entire amount of extracted RNA, loaded at approximately 1.5 ug RNA in each 15 ul reaction. In the second PCR, the M1S primer introduced both the sample barcodes and 2-4 random nucleotides. Each mother yielded over 10 million TCR beta CDR3 reads and each child about 3 million reads. Thymic selection shapes the output of TCR recombination in a similar way in related and unrelated pairs, and inherited differences have a minor effect. Related mother-child pairs always showed normalized repertoire overlap that was slightly higher than in unrelated mother-child pairs, though the difference was never significant. Persistent microchimeric T cell clones were not detected, at a sensitivity of 95 to 100 clones per million clonotypes. The study used deep NGS to compare TCR beta repertoires of mothers and children, seeking features distinguishing related mother-child pairs from unrelated individuals. The mean age was about 37 +/- 4 years for the mothers and 11 +/- 4 years for the children. Libraries were sequenced on Illumina HiSeq 2000 with 100+100 nt paired-end reads after adapter ligation with NEBNext reagents. To prevent cross-contamination, the mother and child libraries were prepared a month apart and were sequenced in separate runs. Between roughly 500,000 and 2,300,000 distinct TCR beta clonotypes were identified per donor. Naive TCR beta clonotypes were estimated from low-frequency clonotypes matched to each donor's FACS-determined naive share, without sorting.

This clonotype was obtained from a boy younger than 18 in good health. The sequenced sample was blood. The rearrangement joined TRBV7-2 to TRBJ2-5; TRBD1 lines up with 9 middle nucleotides. The CDR3 reads CASSSVGQGLWKTQYF. The sequenced DNA is TGTGCCAGCAGCTCCGTCGGACAGGGGCTGTGGAAGACCCAGTACTTC.